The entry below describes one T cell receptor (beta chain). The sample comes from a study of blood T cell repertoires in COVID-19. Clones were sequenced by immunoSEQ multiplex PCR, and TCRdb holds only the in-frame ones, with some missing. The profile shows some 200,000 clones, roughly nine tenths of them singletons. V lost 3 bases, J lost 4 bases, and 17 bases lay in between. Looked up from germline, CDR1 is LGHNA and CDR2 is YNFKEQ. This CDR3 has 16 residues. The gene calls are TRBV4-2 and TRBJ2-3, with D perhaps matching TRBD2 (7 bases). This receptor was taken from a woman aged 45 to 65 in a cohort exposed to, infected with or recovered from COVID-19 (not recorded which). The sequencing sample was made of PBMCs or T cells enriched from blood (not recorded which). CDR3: CASSQGGGGKSDTQYF. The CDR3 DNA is TGTGCCAGCAGCCAGGGGGGCGGGGGAAAGTCAGATACGCAGTATTTT.